This TCR beta chain was profiled in a study of cytotoxic CD8 clonotypes in ibrutinib-treated CLL (dated by TCRdb to 2020 to 2022). Describing the broader study: The cohort included roughly 15 treatment-naive and ten to twelve relapsed/refractory patients; under 18 were IGHV unmutated. Of the approximately 86 participants in the trial, approximately 25 had longitudinal samples available. Every sample from remission and from progressive disease was obtained while the patients were still on ibrutinib. Responses were partial in roughly 24 patients and complete in 2; after median around 66 months follow-up, some 15 stayed in remission and roughly twelve progressed. Response samples were obtained after a median of roughly eleven months of treatment, with a range of roughly 6 to 36 months. Cryopreserved peripheral blood mononuclear cells were collected before treatment, at response, and at either disease progression or sustained remission. On average, each sample had hundreds of thousands of productive templates and more than 75,000 productive rearrangements. Study-wide findings and limitations: Sustained-remission and progressing patients did not have matched sampling times, and lymph node repertoires were not examined. Public clonotypes were rare and either contracted or stayed stable during treatment, and the rise in clonality at ibrutinib response reflected the expansion of private clonotypes. Baseline clonality exceeded that of age-matched healthy donors and correlated strongly with circulating CD8+ T-cell counts. Clonality increased at ibrutinib response, stayed stable in sustained remission, and fell back toward baseline at progression.

The time point label corresponds to: approximately eleven months on ibrutinib. Approximately 2 micrograms of genomic DNA were extracted from cryopreserved PBMCs for TCR beta library preparation. High-throughput TCR beta sequencing was performed on longitudinal blood samples from CLL patients receiving ibrutinib monotherapy. The patients took part in an open-label, single-center phase 2 trial of ibrutinib monotherapy. As encoded in the germline V gene (reference sequence), CDR1 is SEHNR while CDR2 is FQNEAQ. CDR3 length: 14 amino acids, cysteine to phenylalanine. Only CDR3 DNA remains: 42 bases, in frame from the first base. Clipping removes 5 bases from V and 7 bases from J, with 7 as the unmatched junction base count. Each clonotype received, on average, around 9.6x coverage in deep resolution sequencing performed on a MiSeq, where the target depth lay between 1 in 1 million and 1 in 200,000 T cells. The immunoSEQ hsTCRB Kit was used to generate TCR beta libraries. In the paper's pipeline: ImmunoSEQ Data Assistant and ImmunoSEQ Analyzer were used for data analysis, and V, D and J genes were assigned according to IMGT definitions. Clonality, with values ranging from 0 to 1, was calculated as one minus the normalized Shannon entropy of productive rearrangement frequencies. Only overrepresented clonotypes making up at least 0.05% of the repertoire of each patient were included in the public clonotype analysis. Thirteen age-matched healthy donor repertoires from immuneACCESS were used as controls for clonality. This immuneACCESS table, as held by TCRdb, lists in-frame sequences with V and J called but not all clones. Of the missing ones, under half trace to an unresolved V gene in checked studies; the others have no known cause. V and J calls and clone size are given by that table; D and trimming were obtained from the DNA. The sample profile shows 150,000 or so clones; more than 65% of them were found once. Jointly, the top ten make up under 2.5% of the sample.

This clone was seen only once. The antigen this receptor binds is unknown. It has no much larger one-base neighbor in the sample; base qualities were not kept. The receptor was isolated from a human donor with chronic lymphocytic leukemia. This specimen consisted of PBMCs, obtained after 12 months of ibrutinib treatment. This chain joins TRBV7-9 to TRBJ1-4, and 7 junction bases match TRBD1. The sequenced DNA: TGTGCCAGCAGCCGTACAGGGGCGGGTGAAAAACTGTTTTTT. This yields the protein CASSRTGAGEKLFF.